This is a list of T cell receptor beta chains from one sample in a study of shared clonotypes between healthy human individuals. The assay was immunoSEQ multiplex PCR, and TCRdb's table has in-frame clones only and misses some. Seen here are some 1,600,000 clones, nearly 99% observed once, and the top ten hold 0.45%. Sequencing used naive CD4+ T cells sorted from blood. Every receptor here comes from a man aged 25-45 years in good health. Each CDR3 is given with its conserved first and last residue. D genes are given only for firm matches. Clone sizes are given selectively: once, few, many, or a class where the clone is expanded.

CDR3 protein: CASSGGDTRTEAFF
CDR3 DNA: TGCGCCAGCAGCGGGGGGGACACGAGAACTGAAGCTTTCTTT
clone size: -
D gene: -
J gene: TRBJ1-1
V gene: TRBV5-1

CDR3 protein: CASSESTGNTEAFF
CDR3 DNA: TGTGCCAGCAGCGAGAGTACGGGGAACACTGAAGCTTTCTTT
clone size: -
D gene: -
J gene: TRBJ1-1
V gene: TRBV9

CDR3 protein: CASSWNSGTANTGELFF
CDR3 DNA: TGTGCCAGCAGCTGGAATAGCGGGACCGCGAACACCGGGGAGCTGTTTTTT
clone size: -
D gene: TRBD2
J gene: TRBJ2-2
V gene: TRBV7-9

CDR3 protein: CASSLEGEQFF
CDR3 DNA: TGCGCCAGCAGCTTGGAGGGTGAGCAGTTCTTC
clone size: -
D gene: -
J gene: TRBJ2-1
V gene: TRBV5-1

CDR3 protein: CASSRALGQGGYYGYTF
CDR3 DNA: TGTGCCAGTAGTAGAGCCCTAGGACAGGGGGGCTACTATGGCTACACCTTC
clone size: -
D gene: TRBD1
J gene: TRBJ1-2
V gene: TRBV19

CDR3 protein: CASSWSHPSTDTQYF
CDR3 DNA: TGCGCCAGCAGCTGGAGCCATCCTAGCACAGATACGCAGTATTTT
clone size: -
D gene: -
J gene: TRBJ2-3
V gene: TRBV5-1

CDR3 protein: CASRPGVGGEKLFF
CDR3 DNA: TGTGCCAGCAGGCCAGGGGTAGGTGGAGAAAAACTGTTTTTT
clone size: -
D gene: -
J gene: TRBJ1-4
V gene: TRBV6-1

CDR3 protein: CASSLRRGDSNQPQHF
CDR3 DNA: TGTGCCAGCAGCTTGAGGAGGGGGGATAGCAATCAGCCCCAGCATTTT
clone size: -
D gene: -
J gene: TRBJ1-5
V gene: TRBV5-8

CDR3 protein: CAIGRQGEAGELFF
CDR3 DNA: TGTGCCATCGGGAGACAGGGGGAGGCCGGGGAGCTGTTTTTT
clone size: -
D gene: TRBD1
J gene: TRBJ2-2
V gene: TRBV10-3

CDR3 protein: CASSLDPTGAMRNEQFF
CDR3 DNA: TGCGCCAGCAGCTTGGACCCTACCGGGGCAATGCGCAATGAGCAGTTCTTC
clone size: -
D gene: -
J gene: TRBJ2-1
V gene: TRBV5-1

CDR3 protein: CASSLLDSHEQYF
CDR3 DNA: TGTGCCAGCTCACTACTAGATTCCCACGAGCAGTACTTC
clone size: once
D gene: -
J gene: TRBJ2-7
V gene: TRBV28

CDR3 protein: CASSLASGSDSNQPQHF
CDR3 DNA: TGTGCCAGCAGCTTGGCATCCGGGAGCGATAGCAATCAGCCCCAGCATTTT
clone size: -
D gene: -
J gene: TRBJ1-5
V gene: TRBV5-6

CDR3 protein: CASSLGEAGETQYF
CDR3 DNA: TGTGCCAGCAGCTTAGGAGAGGCCGGGGAGACCCAGTACTTC
clone size: -
D gene: -
J gene: TRBJ2-5
V gene: TRBV11-1

CDR3 protein: CASTRWGLPAEDTQYF
CDR3 DNA: TGTGCCAGCACGAGATGGGGTCTTCCCGCCGAGGATACGCAGTATTTT
clone size: -
D gene: -
J gene: TRBJ2-3
V gene: TRBV7-2

CDR3 protein: CASSHRGRGYGYTF
CDR3 DNA: TGTGCCAGCAGTCATAGGGGGCGCGGCTATGGCTACACCTTC
clone size: -
D gene: TRBD1
J gene: TRBJ1-2
V gene: TRBV28

CDR3 protein: CASSSGPSQETQYF
CDR3 DNA: TGTGCCAGCAGCTCCGGACCAAGCCAAGAGACCCAGTACTTC
clone size: -
D gene: -
J gene: TRBJ2-5
V gene: TRBV9

CDR3 protein: CASSFTGTGTEPQHF
CDR3 DNA: TGTGCCAGCAGCTTTACCGGGACAGGGACCGAGCCCCAGCATTTT
clone size: -
D gene: TRBD1
J gene: TRBJ1-5
V gene: TRBV7-9

CDR3 protein: CATSRDRGVEQFF
CDR3 DNA: TGTGCCACGTCCCGGGACAGGGGCGTTGAGCAGTTCTTC
clone size: -
D gene: TRBD1
J gene: TRBJ2-1
V gene: TRBV2

CDR3 protein: CASSLARGNTGELFF
CDR3 DNA: TGCGCCAGCAGCTTGGCCAGGGGGAACACCGGGGAGCTGTTTTTT
clone size: -
D gene: -
J gene: TRBJ2-2
V gene: TRBV5-1

CDR3 protein: CASSRSGYQETQYF
CDR3 DNA: TGTGCCAGCAGCCGGAGCGGGTACCAAGAGACCCAGTACTTC
clone size: -
D gene: -
J gene: TRBJ2-5
V gene: TRBV7-9

CDR3 protein: CASSLVSGTAYEQYF
CDR3 DNA: TGCGCCAGCAGCTTGGTGTCGGGGACGGCCTACGAGCAGTACTTC
clone size: -
D gene: -
J gene: TRBJ2-7
V gene: TRBV5-1

CDR3 protein: CASSALSGGSNEQFF
CDR3 DNA: TGTGCCAGCAGTGCACTTAGCGGGGGTTCTAATGAGCAGTTCTTC
clone size: -
D gene: TRBD2
J gene: TRBJ2-1
V gene: TRBV6-1

CDR3 protein: CSVVVSGNTIYF
CDR3 DNA: TGCAGCGTTGTGGTCTCTGGAAACACCATATATTTT
clone size: -
D gene: -
J gene: TRBJ1-3
V gene: TRBV29-1

CDR3 protein: CASGLVRYPVASGGYNEQFF
CDR3 DNA: TGTGCTAGTGGTTTGGTACGGTATCCTGTGGCGTCAGGGGGCTACAATGAGCAGTTCTTC
clone size: -
D gene: TRBD1
J gene: TRBJ2-1
V gene: TRBV12-5

CDR3 protein: CASSSIPRGYEQYF
CDR3 DNA: TGCGCCAGCAGCTCGATCCCTAGGGGGTACGAGCAGTACTTC
clone size: -
D gene: -
J gene: TRBJ2-7
V gene: TRBV5-1

CDR3 protein: CASSQEGKLASSYNEQFF
CDR3 DNA: TGCGCCAGCAGCCAAGAGGGAAAACTAGCGAGCTCCTACAATGAGCAGTTCTTC
clone size: -
D gene: TRBD2
J gene: TRBJ2-1
V gene: TRBV4-3

CDR3 protein: CASSLTGLVETQYF
CDR3 DNA: TGTGCCAGCAGTTTGACAGGGTTGGTGGAGACCCAGTACTTC
clone size: -
D gene: TRBD1
J gene: TRBJ2-5
V gene: TRBV6-5

CDR3 protein: CASSPRTNGHEQYF
CDR3 DNA: TGCGCCAGCAGCCCTAGGACCAATGGCCACGAGCAGTACTTC
clone size: -
D gene: -
J gene: TRBJ2-7
V gene: TRBV5-1

CDR3 protein: CSVEAWDNTEAFF
CDR3 DNA: TGCAGCGTTGAGGCCTGGGATAACACTGAAGCTTTCTTT
clone size: -
D gene: -
J gene: TRBJ1-1
V gene: TRBV29-1

CDR3 protein: CASSPLAGGIETQYF
CDR3 DNA: TGTGCCAGCAGCCCGCTAGCGGGAGGGATAGAGACCCAGTACTTC
clone size: -
D gene: TRBD2
J gene: TRBJ2-5
V gene: TRBV7-8

CDR3 protein: CASLVDPTGNTIYF
CDR3 DNA: TGTGCCAGCTTAGTGGACCCTACTGGAAACACCATATATTTT
clone size: -
D gene: -
J gene: TRBJ1-3
V gene: TRBV18

CDR3 protein: CASSSRVLSHEQYF
CDR3 DNA: TGTGCCAGCAGTTCACGGGTTCTCAGCCACGAGCAGTACTTC
clone size: -
D gene: -
J gene: TRBJ2-7
V gene: TRBV27

CDR3 protein: CASSLALSIPNNEQFF
CDR3 DNA: TGTGCTAGCAGCTTAGCGCTTAGTATCCCAAACAATGAGCAGTTCTTC
clone size: -
D gene: -
J gene: TRBJ2-1
V gene: TRBV7-7

CDR3 protein: CARSPGTSSYEQYF
CDR3 DNA: TGTGCCAGAAGCCCCGGGACATCCTCCTACGAGCAGTACTTC
clone size: -
D gene: -
J gene: TRBJ2-7
V gene: TRBV5-3

CDR3 protein: CASSLFGLPYGYTF
CDR3 DNA: TGTGCCAGCAGTTTATTCGGACTCCCCTATGGCTACACCTTC
clone size: -
D gene: -
J gene: TRBJ1-2
V gene: TRBV28

CDR3 protein: CASSEGSGSYYEQYF
CDR3 DNA: TGTGCCAGCAGTGAAGGGAGCGGGAGCTACTACGAGCAGTACTTC
clone size: -
D gene: TRBD2
J gene: TRBJ2-7
V gene: TRBV6-1

CDR3 protein: CASGLVNSRPGGFGYTF
CDR3 DNA: TGTGCTAGTGGTTTGGTAAATTCTCGGCCCGGGGGATTTGGCTACACCTTC
clone size: -
D gene: -
J gene: TRBJ1-2
V gene: TRBV12-5

CDR3 protein: CASSFASAGTDTQYF
CDR3 DNA: TGCGCCAGCAGCTTCGCGAGCGCCGGCACAGATACGCAGTATTTT
clone size: once
D gene: -
J gene: TRBJ2-3
V gene: TRBV5-1

CDR3 protein: CASSLWGPSGRYQETQYF
CDR3 DNA: TGTGCCAGCAGTTTATGGGGCCCTAGCGGGAGGTACCAAGAGACCCAGTACTTC
clone size: -
D gene: TRBD2
J gene: TRBJ2-5
V gene: TRBV28

CDR3 protein: CSVEDGGGLSSYEQYF
CDR3 DNA: TGCAGCGTTGAAGATGGGGGGGGCCTAAGCTCCTACGAGCAGTACTTC
clone size: -
D gene: -
J gene: TRBJ2-7
V gene: TRBV29-1

CDR3 protein: CASSSLGEETQYF
CDR3 DNA: TGCGCCAGCAGTTCCCTAGGAGAAGAGACCCAGTACTTC
clone size: -
D gene: -
J gene: TRBJ2-5
V gene: TRBV5-1

CDR3 protein: CASSGLRSGANVLTF
CDR3 DNA: TGTGCCAGCAGTGGGCTCCGCTCTGGGGCCAACGTCCTGACTTTC
clone size: -
D gene: -
J gene: TRBJ2-6
V gene: TRBV25-1

CDR3 protein: CASSTRVRVEVNIQYF
CDR3 DNA: TGTGCCAGCAGCACCAGAGTTAGGGTAGAGGTAAACATTCAGTACTTC
clone size: -
D gene: -
J gene: TRBJ2-4
V gene: TRBV2

CDR3 protein: CASSLQFMLSEQYF
CDR3 DNA: TGTGCCAGCAGCTTGCAGTTCATGTTAAGCGAGCAGTACTTC
clone size: -
D gene: -
J gene: TRBJ2-7
V gene: TRBV12-1

CDR3 protein: CASRQANTGELFF
CDR3 DNA: TGTGCCAGCAGGCAAGCGAACACCGGGGAGCTGTTTTTT
clone size: -
D gene: -
J gene: TRBJ2-2
V gene: TRBV9

CDR3 protein: CASSNSRTGELFF
CDR3 DNA: TGTGCCAGTAGTAACAGCCGAACCGGGGAGCTGTTTTTT
clone size: -
D gene: -
J gene: TRBJ2-2
V gene: TRBV19

CDR3 protein: CASSLVSSGSSYEQYF
CDR3 DNA: TGCGCCAGCAGCTTGGTCTCTAGCGGGAGCTCCTACGAGCAGTACTTC
clone size: -
D gene: TRBD2
J gene: TRBJ2-7
V gene: TRBV5-1